This TCR beta chain was found in a study of shared T cell receptors in the human thymus. CDR1 is MGHDK, CDR2 SYGVNS, per germline. The CDR3 sequence is 15 residues long. V shed 8 bases and J shed 1 base, with 17 bases lying between them. The table came from immunoSEQ multiplex PCR; TCRdb's copy has only in-frame clones and leaves some out. This sample yields 450,000 to 650,000 clones, of which about 80% are seen a single time; approximately 0.013% belongs to the top ten. These data also featured in a second study, about human thymus T cells. That report adds: Corrective cardiac surgery supplied the resected thymus tissue. Unrelated individuals reportedly shared highly overlapping thymic TCR repertoires.

The sequence was obtained from a boy under two years old with a congenital heart defect. The chain carries TRBV25-1 and TRBJ2-5, with TRBD2 as a possible D gene (6 bases). Specimen: thymocytes. CDR3 amino acids: CASSDVGDFQETQYF. CDR3 bases: TGTGCCAGCTCCGATGTGGGGGACTTCCAAGAGACCCAGTACTTC. Drawing the rest from reference TRBV25-1 and TRBJ2-5, the complete variable domain is EADIYQTPRYLVIGTGKKITLECSQTMGHDKMYWYQQDPGMELHLIHYSYGVNSTEKGDLSSESTVSRIRTEHFPLTLESARPSHTSQYLCASSDVGDFQETQYFGPGTRLLVL.